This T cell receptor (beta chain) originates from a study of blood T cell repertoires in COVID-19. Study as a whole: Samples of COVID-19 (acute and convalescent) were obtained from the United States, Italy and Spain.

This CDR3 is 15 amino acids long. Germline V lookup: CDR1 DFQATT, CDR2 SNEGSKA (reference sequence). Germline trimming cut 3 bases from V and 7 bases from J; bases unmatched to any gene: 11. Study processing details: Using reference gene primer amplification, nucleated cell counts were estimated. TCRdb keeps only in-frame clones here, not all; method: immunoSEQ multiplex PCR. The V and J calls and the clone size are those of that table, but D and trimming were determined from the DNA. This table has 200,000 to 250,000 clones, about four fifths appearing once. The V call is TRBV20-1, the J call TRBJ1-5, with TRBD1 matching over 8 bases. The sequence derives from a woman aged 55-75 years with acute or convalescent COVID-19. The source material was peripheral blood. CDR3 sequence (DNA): TGCAGTGCTAGTTCGTCGGACAGGGAAGGCCAGCCCCAGCATTTT. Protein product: CSASSSDREGQPQHF.